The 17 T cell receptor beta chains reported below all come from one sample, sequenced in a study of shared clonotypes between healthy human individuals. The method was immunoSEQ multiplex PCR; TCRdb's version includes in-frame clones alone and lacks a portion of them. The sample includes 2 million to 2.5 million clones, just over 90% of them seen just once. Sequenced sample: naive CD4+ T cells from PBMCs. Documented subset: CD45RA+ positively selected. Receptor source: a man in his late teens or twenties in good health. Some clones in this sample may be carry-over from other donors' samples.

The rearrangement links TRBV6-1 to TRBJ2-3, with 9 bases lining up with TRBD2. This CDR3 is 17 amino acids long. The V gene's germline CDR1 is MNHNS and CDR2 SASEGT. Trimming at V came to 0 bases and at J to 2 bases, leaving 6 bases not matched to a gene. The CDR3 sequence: CASSEAKTSGATDTQYF. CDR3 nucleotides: TGTGCCAGCAGTGAAGCGAAGACTAGCGGAGCCACAGATACGCAGTATTTT.

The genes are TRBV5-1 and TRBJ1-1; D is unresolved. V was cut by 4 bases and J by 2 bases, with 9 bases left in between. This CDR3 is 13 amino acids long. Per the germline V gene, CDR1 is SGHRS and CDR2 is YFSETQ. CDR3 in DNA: TGCGCCAGCAGCGAGCAATACAACACTGAAGCTTTCTTT. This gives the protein CASSEQYNTEAFF.

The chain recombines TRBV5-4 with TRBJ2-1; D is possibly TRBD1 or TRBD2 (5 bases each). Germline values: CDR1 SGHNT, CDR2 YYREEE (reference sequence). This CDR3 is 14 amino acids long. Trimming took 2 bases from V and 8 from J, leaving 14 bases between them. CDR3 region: CASSLVGDRDEQFF. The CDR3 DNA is TGTGCCAGCAGCTTAGTGGGGGATAGGGATGAGCAGTTCTTC.

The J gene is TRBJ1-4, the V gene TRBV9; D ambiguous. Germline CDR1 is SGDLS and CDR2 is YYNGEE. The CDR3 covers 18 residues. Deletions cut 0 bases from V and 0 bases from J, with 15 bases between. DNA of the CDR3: TGTGCCAGCAGCGTAGGACTCCTGAACCCCACAACTAATGAAAAACTGTTTTTT. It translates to CASSVGLLNPTTNEKLFF.

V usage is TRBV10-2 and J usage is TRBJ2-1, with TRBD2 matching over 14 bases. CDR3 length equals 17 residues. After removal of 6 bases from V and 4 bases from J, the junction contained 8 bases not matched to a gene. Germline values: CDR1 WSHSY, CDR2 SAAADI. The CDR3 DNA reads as TGCGCCAGCAGAGATTACTGGACTAGCGGGGGGTACAATGAGCAGTTCTTC. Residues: CASRDYWTSGGYNEQFF.

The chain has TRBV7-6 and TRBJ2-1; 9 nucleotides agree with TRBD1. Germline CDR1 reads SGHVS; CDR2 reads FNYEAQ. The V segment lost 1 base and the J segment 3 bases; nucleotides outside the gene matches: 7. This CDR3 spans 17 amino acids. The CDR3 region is CASSLGGGTGNYNEQFF. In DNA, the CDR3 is TGTGCCAGCAGCTTAGGAGGCGGGACAGGGAACTACAATGAGCAGTTCTTC.

CDR3 protein: CASWEGGYTF. The CDR3 region has the DNA TGTGCCAGTTGGGAGGGCGGCTACACCTTC. The V and J genes are TRBV7-9 and TRBJ1-2; D is uncertain. Germline values: CDR1 SEHNR, CDR2 FQNEAQ (reference sequence). V was clipped by 9 bases and J by 8 bases, with 10 bases between them. The CDR3 totals 10 residues.

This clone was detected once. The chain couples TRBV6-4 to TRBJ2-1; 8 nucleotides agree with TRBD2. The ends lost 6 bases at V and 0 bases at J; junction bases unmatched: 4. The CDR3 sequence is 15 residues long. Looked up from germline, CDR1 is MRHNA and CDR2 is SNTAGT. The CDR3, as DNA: TGTGCCAGCAGAGTAGCGGGAAGCTCCTACAATGAGCAGTTCTTC. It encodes CASRVAGSSYNEQFF.

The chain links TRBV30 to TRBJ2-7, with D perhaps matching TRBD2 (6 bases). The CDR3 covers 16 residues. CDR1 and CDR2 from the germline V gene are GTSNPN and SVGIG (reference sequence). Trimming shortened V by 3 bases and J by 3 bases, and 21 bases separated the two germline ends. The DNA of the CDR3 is TGTGCCTGGAGCGAAGGGCGGGCCAGCGGGTTCTACGAGCAGTACTTC. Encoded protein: CAWSEGRASGFYEQYF.

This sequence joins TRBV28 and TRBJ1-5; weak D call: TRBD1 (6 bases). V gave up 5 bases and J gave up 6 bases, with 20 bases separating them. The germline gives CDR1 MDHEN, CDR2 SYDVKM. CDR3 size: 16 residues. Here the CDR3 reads CASSTPRGGLGQPQHF. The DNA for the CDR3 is TGTGCCAGCAGTACCCCGAGGGGGGGACTAGGTCAGCCCCAGCATTTT.

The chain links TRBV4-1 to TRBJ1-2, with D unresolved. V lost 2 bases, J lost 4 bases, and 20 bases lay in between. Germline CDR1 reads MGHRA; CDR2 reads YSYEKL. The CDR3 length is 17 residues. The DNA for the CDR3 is TGCGCCAGCAGCCAAAGAACCGCTGCTATTGTTGGCTATGGCTACACCTTC. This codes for CASSQRTAAIVGYGYTF.

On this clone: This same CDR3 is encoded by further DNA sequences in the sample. The CDR3 spells CASSLRLNTEAFF. In DNA form, the CDR3 reads TGTGCCAGCAGCCTACGATTGAACACTGAAGCTTTCTTT. The V call is TRBV7-9, the J call TRBJ1-1; D is undetermined. The germline V gene encodes CDR1 SEHNR and CDR2 FQNEAQ (reference sequence). The CDR3 is 13 amino acids. Trimming shortened V by 5 bases and J by 0 bases, and 7 bases separated the two germline ends. Drawing the rest from reference TRBV7-9 and TRBJ1-1, the complete variable domain is DTGVSQNPRHKITKRGQNVTFRCDPISEHNRLYWYRQTLGQGPEFLTYFQNEAQLEKSRLLSDRFSAERPKGSFSTLEIQRTEQGDSAMYLCASSLRLNTEAFFGQGTRLTVV.

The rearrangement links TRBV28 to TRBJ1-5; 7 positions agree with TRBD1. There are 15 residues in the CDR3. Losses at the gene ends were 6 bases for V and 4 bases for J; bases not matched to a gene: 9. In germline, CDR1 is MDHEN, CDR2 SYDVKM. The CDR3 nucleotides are TGTGCCAGCAGCCAGACAGGGCGAGCTAATCAGCCCCAGCATTTT. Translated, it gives CASSQTGRANQPQHF.

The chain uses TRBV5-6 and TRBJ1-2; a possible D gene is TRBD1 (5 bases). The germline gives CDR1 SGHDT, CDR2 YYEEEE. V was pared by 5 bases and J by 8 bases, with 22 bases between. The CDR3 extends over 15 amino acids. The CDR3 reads CASRRSARWGGGYTF. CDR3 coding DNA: TGTGCCAGCAGAAGGTCAGCCAGGTGGGGCGGGGGCTACACCTTC.

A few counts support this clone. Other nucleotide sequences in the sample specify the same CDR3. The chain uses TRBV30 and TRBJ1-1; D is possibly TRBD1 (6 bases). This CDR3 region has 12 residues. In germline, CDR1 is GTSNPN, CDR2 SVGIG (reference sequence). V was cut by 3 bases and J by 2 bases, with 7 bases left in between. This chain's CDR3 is CAWRGGNTEAFF. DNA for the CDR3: TGTGCCTGGAGGGGGGGCAACACTGAAGCTTTCTTT.

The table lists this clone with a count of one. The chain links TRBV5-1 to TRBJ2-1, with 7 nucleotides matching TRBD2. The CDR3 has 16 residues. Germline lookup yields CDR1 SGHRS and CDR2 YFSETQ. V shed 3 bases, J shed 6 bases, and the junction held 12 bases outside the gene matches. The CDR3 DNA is TGCGCCAGCAGCTCCACCGGGACTACCCAAAGCAATGAGCAGTTCTTC. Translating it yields CASSSTGTTQSNEQFF.

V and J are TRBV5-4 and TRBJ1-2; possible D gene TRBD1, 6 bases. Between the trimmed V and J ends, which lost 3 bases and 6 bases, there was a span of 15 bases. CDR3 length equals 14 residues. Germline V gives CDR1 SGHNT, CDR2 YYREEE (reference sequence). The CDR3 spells CASSWAGGADGYTF. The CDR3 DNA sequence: TGTGCCAGCAGCTGGGCCGGGGGGGCGGATGGCTACACCTTC.